Listed below are T cell receptor beta chains from one sample, sequenced in a study of T cells in Graves' hyperthyroidism and ophthalmopathy. One entry per CDR3 protein, called by TCRdb with MiXCR from the multiplex PCR reads. The sample yields a few hundred thousand distinct CDR3 sequences, 46% seen once. Sequencing was done on a sample of peripheral blood or thyroid tissue (not recorded which). Source of these receptors: a woman under 30 with Graves' hyperthyroidism. The CDR3 runs from the conserved cysteine through the conserved F or W. A D gene is named only where the DNA matches it firmly. Some rows mark clone size as missing; the rest say once, few, many or name a class of expanded clone.

j_call: TRBJ1-1
clone_size: many
d_call: NA
v_call: TRBV20-1
cdr3_nt: TGCAGTGCTAGTTGGCAACCGAACACTGAAGCTTTCTTT
cdr3_aa: CSASWQPNTEAFF

j_call: TRBJ1-2
clone_size: many
d_call: NA
v_call: TRBV2
cdr3_nt: TGTGCCAGCAGTGATCGGGGGGCGGATGGCTACACCTTC
cdr3_aa: CASSDRGADGYTF

j_call: TRBJ1-4
clone_size: many
d_call: NA
v_call: TRBV6-5
cdr3_nt: TGTGCCAGCAGGGGACACTTTGCAACTAATGAAAAACTGTTTTTT
cdr3_aa: CASRGHFATNEKLFF

j_call: TRBJ1-5
clone_size: many
d_call: TRBD1
v_call: TRBV5-1
cdr3_nt: TGCGCCAGCAGCGTGTCTGGACAGGCGCTTCAGCCCCAGCATTTT
cdr3_aa: CASSVSGQALQPQHF

j_call: TRBJ1-4
clone_size: NA
d_call: TRBD1
v_call: TRBV27
cdr3_nt: TGTGCCAGCAGTTCAATACCGTGGGACAGGGATGAAAAACTGTTTTTT
cdr3_aa: CASSSIPWDRDEKLFF

j_call: TRBJ2-7
clone_size: NA
d_call: NA
v_call: TRBV5-5
cdr3_nt: TGTGCCAGCAGCCAATGGGGGAGCGGGCCACCCTACGAGCAGTACTTC
cdr3_aa: CASSQWGSGPPYEQYF

j_call: TRBJ2-7
clone_size: many
d_call: NA
v_call: TRBV7-2
cdr3_nt: TGTGCCAGCAGCTTAGATCCCCCCAGCTACGAGCAGTACTTC
cdr3_aa: CASSLDPPSYEQYF

j_call: TRBJ2-7
clone_size: many
d_call: NA
v_call: TRBV7-2
cdr3_nt: TGTGCCAGCAGCCGCGCAGGGTCGTCCTACGAGCAGTACTTC
cdr3_aa: CASSRAGSSYEQYF

j_call: TRBJ1-1
clone_size: many
d_call: NA
v_call: TRBV29-1
cdr3_nt: TGCAGCGTCAACTTACAGGGCACGGGCACTGAAGCTTTCTTT
cdr3_aa: CSVNLQGTGTEAFF

j_call: TRBJ1-4
clone_size: many
d_call: NA
v_call: TRBV27
cdr3_nt: TGTGCCAGCAGTTTCGGCCAAGGGGTCGAAAAACTGTTTTTT
cdr3_aa: CASSFGQGVEKLFF

j_call: TRBJ1-2
clone_size: many
d_call: NA
v_call: TRBV4-2
cdr3_nt: TGTGCCAGCAGCCAAATCGAAGGGGACGGCTACACCTTC
cdr3_aa: CASSQIEGDGYTF

j_call: TRBJ1-2
clone_size: NA
d_call: NA
v_call: TRBV4-1
cdr3_nt: TGCGCCAGCAGCCAAGTTCCCGGAACGGGCTATGGCTACACCTTC
cdr3_aa: CASSQVPGTGYGYTF

j_call: TRBJ2-6
clone_size: NA
d_call: NA
v_call: TRBV9
cdr3_nt: TGTGCCAGCAGCGTAGGGACTGGGACCAACGTCCTGACTTTC
cdr3_aa: CASSVGTGTNVLTF

j_call: TRBJ1-2
clone_size: once
d_call: NA
v_call: TRBV15
cdr3_nt: TGTGCCACCAGCAGCGTAGATACGGACGTCTATGGCTACACCTTC
cdr3_aa: CATSSVDTDVYGYTF

j_call: TRBJ2-5
clone_size: NA
d_call: TRBD2
v_call: TRBV6-5
cdr3_nt: TGTGCCAGCAGGATACACGGGACTAGCTACCAAGAGACCCAGTACTTC
cdr3_aa: CASRIHGTSYQETQYF

j_call: TRBJ2-1
clone_size: few
d_call: TRBD1
v_call: TRBV7-6
cdr3_nt: TGTGCCAGCAGCTTGACAGGGCGGAATGAGCAGTTCTTC
cdr3_aa: CASSLTGRNEQFF

j_call: TRBJ2-2
clone_size: many
d_call: NA
v_call: TRBV2
cdr3_nt: TGTGCCACTAGGCCCGGGGAGCTGTTTTTT
cdr3_aa: CATRPGELFF

j_call: TRBJ1-5
clone_size: NA
d_call: TRBD1
v_call: TRBV30
cdr3_nt: TGTGCCTGGAGTGTAGGGCAGGGGGCCAATCAGCCCCAGCATTTT
cdr3_aa: CAWSVGQGANQPQHF

j_call: TRBJ1-5
clone_size: many
d_call: NA
v_call: TRBV2
cdr3_nt: TGTGCCAGCAGTGCGGGGGTTCAGCCCCAGCATTTT
cdr3_aa: CASSAGVQPQHF

j_call: TRBJ1-4
clone_size: NA
d_call: TRBD1
v_call: TRBV27
cdr3_nt: TGTGCATCCGGGACAGGGGGTGAAAAACTGTTTTTT
cdr3_aa: CASGTGGEKLFF

j_call: TRBJ2-7
clone_size: many
d_call: TRBD2
v_call: TRBV6-2/TRBV6-3
cdr3_nt: TGTGCCAGCAGTAAACGACTAGCGGGTCGCTACGAGCAGTACTTC
cdr3_aa: CASSKRLAGRYEQYF

j_call: TRBJ2-2
clone_size: many
d_call: TRBD1
v_call: TRBV29-1
cdr3_nt: TGCAGCGCTGCCCGGGACAGTATCGCCGGGGAGCTGTTTTTT
cdr3_aa: CSAARDSIAGELFF

j_call: TRBJ2-2
clone_size: NA
d_call: NA
v_call: TRBV12-5
cdr3_nt: TGTGCTAGTGGTTCGGATTTCCCCGGGACGAATAGTTCCGGGGAGCTGTTTTTT
cdr3_aa: CASGSDFPGTNSSGELFF

j_call: TRBJ1-1
clone_size: many
d_call: NA
v_call: TRBV7-8
cdr3_nt: TGTGCCAGCAGCTTACCTAACACCTACACTGAAGCTTTCTTT
cdr3_aa: CASSLPNTYTEAFF

j_call: TRBJ2-7
clone_size: few
d_call: NA
v_call: TRBV6-2/TRBV6-3
cdr3_nt: TGTGCCAGCAGGAGATGGGGCTCCACCTACGAGCAGTACTTC
cdr3_aa: CASRRWGSTYEQYF

j_call: TRBJ1-4
clone_size: NA
d_call: NA
v_call: TRBV6-5
cdr3_nt: TGTGCCAGCAGTTCCCAGGGTGTGACTGAAAAACTGTTTTTT
cdr3_aa: CASSSQGVTEKLFF

j_call: TRBJ1-5
clone_size: NA
d_call: NA
v_call: TRBV15
cdr3_nt: TGTGCCACCAGCTTCCGAGCGGCGTTCAATCAGCCCCAGCATTTT
cdr3_aa: CATSFRAAFNQPQHF

j_call: TRBJ2-6
clone_size: NA
d_call: NA
v_call: TRBV20-1
cdr3_nt: TGCAGTGCTAGATTAGACAGGAGGGATACTGGGGCCAACGTCCTGACTTTC
cdr3_aa: CSARLDRRDTGANVLTF

j_call: TRBJ1-2
clone_size: NA
d_call: TRBD1
v_call: TRBV20-1
cdr3_nt: TGCAGTGCTAGAGAAGGACAGGGGGCGGGCTACACCTTC
cdr3_aa: CSAREGQGAGYTF

j_call: TRBJ1-1
clone_size: NA
d_call: TRBD1
v_call: TRBV9
cdr3_nt: TGTGCCAGCAGTGCGGGACAGGGGGCTAGCACTGAAGCTTTCTTT
cdr3_aa: CASSAGQGASTEAFF

j_call: TRBJ1-1
clone_size: many
d_call: NA
v_call: TRBV11-3
cdr3_nt: TGTGCCAGCAGCTTAAATTGGGCAGGATCATTCTTT
cdr3_aa: CASSLNWAGSFF

j_call: TRBJ2-5
clone_size: many
d_call: TRBD2
v_call: TRBV6-5
cdr3_nt: TGTGCCAGCAGTCCCCTAGCGGGAGCCGGGGAGACCCAGTACTTC
cdr3_aa: CASSPLAGAGETQYF

j_call: TRBJ1-6
clone_size: many
d_call: TRBD1
v_call: TRBV12-3/TRBV12-4
cdr3_nt: TGTGCCAGCAGATTCGGACAGGGGGAATCACCCCTCCACTTT
cdr3_aa: CASRFGQGESPLHF

j_call: TRBJ1-4
clone_size: many
d_call: NA
v_call: TRBV6-1
cdr3_nt: TGTGCCGCCTCCCGGGCAGGAAATGAAAAACTGTTTTTT
cdr3_aa: CAASRAGNEKLFF

j_call: TRBJ2-2
clone_size: NA
d_call: NA
v_call: TRBV12-3/TRBV12-4
cdr3_nt: TGTGCCAGCAGTCGAGAGGGTCGTAGCGGGGAGCTGTTTTTT
cdr3_aa: CASSREGRSGELFF

j_call: TRBJ2-7
clone_size: few
d_call: NA
v_call: TRBV30
cdr3_nt: TGTGCCTGGAGAGGGGCAGGGGATACCTACGAGCAGTACTTC
cdr3_aa: CAWRGAGDTYEQYF

j_call: TRBJ2-2
clone_size: NA
d_call: NA
v_call: TRBV7-3
cdr3_nt: TGTGCCAGTAGTGATGGGGCTTCCGGGGAGCTGTTTTTT
cdr3_aa: CASSDGASGELFF

j_call: TRBJ2-2
clone_size: NA
d_call: NA
v_call: TRBV6-5
cdr3_nt: TGTGCCAGCCGACGATCGGGCCTGACCGGGGAGCTGTTTTTT
cdr3_aa: CASRRSGLTGELFF

j_call: TRBJ2-7
clone_size: many
d_call: NA
v_call: TRBV13
cdr3_nt: TGTGCCAGCAGCTTAAATTGGGCCTCCTACGAGCAGTACTTC
cdr3_aa: CASSLNWASYEQYF

j_call: TRBJ2-1
clone_size: NA
d_call: NA
v_call: TRBV5-6
cdr3_nt: TGTGCCAGCAGCCAAGAGTATGTGCAGTTCTTC
cdr3_aa: CASSQEYVQFF